This T cell receptor beta chain was sequenced in a study of cytotoxic CD8 clonotypes in ibrutinib-treated CLL. About the research overall: Researchers reported about a dozen relapsed/refractory and over 14 treatment-naive patients, 17 of them IGHV unmutated. Responses comprised around 24 partial and 2 complete; at median roughly 64 months, about 15 remained remitted and some 12 progressed.

As to this clone: The target antigen is unknown.

Notes on the study in general: Clonality, elevated at ibrutinib response, dropped back toward baseline at progression. The clonality rise at ibrutinib response reflected private clonotype expansion.

Germline lookup yields CDR1 SGHRS and CDR2 YFSETQ. The CDR3 sequence is 12 residues long. With 0 bases removed from V and 13 bases from J, the gap between germline ends came to 11 bases. The protocol was immunoSEQ multiplex PCR, while the TCRdb copy is restricted to in-frame clones and leaves out a portion. The table has 150,000 to 250,000 clones, 72% seen once. The material sequenced was PBMCs, taken after 24 months of ibrutinib treatment. This TCR derives from a human donor with chronic lymphocytic leukemia. The J gene is TRBJ2-1, the V gene TRBV5-1; D is possibly TRBD1 (5 bases). CDR3: CASSLDRTTQFF. The CDR3 DNA is TGCGCCAGCAGCTTGGACAGGACAACTCAGTTCTTC. The whole variable domain, filled in from reference TRBV5-1 and TRBJ2-1, reads KAGVTQTPRYLIKTRGQQVTLSCSPISGHRSVSWYQQTPGQGLQFLFEYFSETQRNKGNFPGRFSGRQFSNSRSEMNVSTLELGDSALYLCASSLDRTTQFFGPGTRLTVL.